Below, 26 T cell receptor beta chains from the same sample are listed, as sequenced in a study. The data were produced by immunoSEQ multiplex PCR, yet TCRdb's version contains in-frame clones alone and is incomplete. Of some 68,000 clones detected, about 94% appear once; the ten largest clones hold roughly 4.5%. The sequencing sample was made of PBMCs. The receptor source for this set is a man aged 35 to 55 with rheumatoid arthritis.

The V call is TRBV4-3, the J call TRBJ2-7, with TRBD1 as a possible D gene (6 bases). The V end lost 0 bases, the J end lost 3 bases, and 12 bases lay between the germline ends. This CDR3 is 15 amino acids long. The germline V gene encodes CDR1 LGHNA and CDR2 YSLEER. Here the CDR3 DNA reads TGCGCCAGCAGCCAAGAAGGAACAGGGCTCTACGAGCAGTACTTC. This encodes CASSQEGTGLYEQYF.

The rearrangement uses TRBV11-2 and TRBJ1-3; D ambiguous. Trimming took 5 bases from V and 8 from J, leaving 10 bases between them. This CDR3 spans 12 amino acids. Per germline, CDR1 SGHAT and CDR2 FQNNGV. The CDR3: CASSRQRDTIYF. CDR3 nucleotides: TGTGCCAGCAGCCGACAAAGGGACACCATATATTTT.

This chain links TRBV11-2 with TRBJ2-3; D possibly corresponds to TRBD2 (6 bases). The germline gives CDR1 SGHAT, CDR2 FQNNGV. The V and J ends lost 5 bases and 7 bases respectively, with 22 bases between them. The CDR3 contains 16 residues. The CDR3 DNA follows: TGTGCCAGCAGCGCCCCCGGGCTGGGAGGTAGAAATACGCAGTATTTT. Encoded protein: CASSAPGLGGRNTQYF.

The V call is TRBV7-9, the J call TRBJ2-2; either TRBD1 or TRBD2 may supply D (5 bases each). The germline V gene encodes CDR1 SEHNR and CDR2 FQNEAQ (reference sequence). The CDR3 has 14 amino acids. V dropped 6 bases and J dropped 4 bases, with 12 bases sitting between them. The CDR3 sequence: CASRQRGFTGELFF. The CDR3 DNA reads TGTGCCAGCAGACAGAGGGGCTTCACCGGGGAGCTGTTTTTT. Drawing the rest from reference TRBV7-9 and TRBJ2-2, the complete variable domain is DTGVSQNPRHKITKRGQNVTFRCDPISEHNRLYWYRQTLGQGPEFLTYFQNEAQLEKSRLLSDRFSAERPKGSFSTLEIQRTEQGDSAMYLCASRQRGFTGELFFGEGSRLTVL.

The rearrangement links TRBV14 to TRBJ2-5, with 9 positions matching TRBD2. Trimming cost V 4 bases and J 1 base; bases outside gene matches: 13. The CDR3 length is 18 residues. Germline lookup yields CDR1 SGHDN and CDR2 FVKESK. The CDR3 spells CASSPQAGGYRSQETQYF. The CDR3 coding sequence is TGTGCCAGCAGCCCTCAGGCGGGAGGGTACAGATCCCAAGAGACCCAGTACTTC.

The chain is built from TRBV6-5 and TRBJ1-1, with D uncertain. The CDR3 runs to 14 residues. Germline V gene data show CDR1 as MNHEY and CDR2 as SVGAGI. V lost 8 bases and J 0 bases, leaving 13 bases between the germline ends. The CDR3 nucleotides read TGTGCCAGCGGAGAGCGGCACCTGAACACTGAAGCTTTCTTT. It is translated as CASGERHLNTEAFF.

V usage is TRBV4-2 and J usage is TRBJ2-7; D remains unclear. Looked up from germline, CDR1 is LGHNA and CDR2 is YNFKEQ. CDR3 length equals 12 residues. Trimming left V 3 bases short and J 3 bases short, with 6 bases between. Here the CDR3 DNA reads TGTGCCAGCAGCCACAGTGGCTACGAGCAGTACTTC. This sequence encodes CASSHSGYEQYF.

CDR3 sequence: CAWRSPWDYNEQFF. The DNA for the CDR3 is TGTGCCTGGAGGTCCCCCTGGGACTACAATGAGCAGTTCTTC. The chain uses TRBV30 and TRBJ2-1, with D unresolved. The CDR3 loop spans 14 amino acids. Deletions cut 3 bases from V and 3 bases from J, with 12 bases between. Germline CDR1 and CDR2: GTSNPN and SVGIG (reference sequence). The full variable domain, in which reference TRBV30 and TRBJ2-1 provide the parts outside the CDR3, is SQTIHQWPATLVQPVGSPLSLECTVEGTSNPNLYWYRQAAGRGLQLLFYSVGIGQISSEVPQNLSASRPQDRQFILSSKKLLLSDSGFYLCAWRSPWDYNEQFFGPGTRLTVL.

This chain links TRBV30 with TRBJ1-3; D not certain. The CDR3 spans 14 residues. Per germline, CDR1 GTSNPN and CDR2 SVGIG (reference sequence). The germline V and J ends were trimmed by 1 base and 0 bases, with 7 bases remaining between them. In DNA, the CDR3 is TGTGCCTGGAGTGAGGAATCCTCTGGAAACACCATATATTTT. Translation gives CAWSEESSGNTIYF. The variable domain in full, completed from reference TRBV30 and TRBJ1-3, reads SQTIHQWPATLVQPVGSPLSLECTVEGTSNPNLYWYRQAAGRGLQLLFYSVGIGQISSEVPQNLSASRPQDRQFILSSKKLLLSDSGFYLCAWSEESSGNTIYFGEGSWLTVV.

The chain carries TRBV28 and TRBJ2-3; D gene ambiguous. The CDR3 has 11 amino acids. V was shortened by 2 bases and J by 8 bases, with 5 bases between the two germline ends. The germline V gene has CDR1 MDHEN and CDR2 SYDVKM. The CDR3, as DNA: TGTGCCAGCAGTTTAAGATTTACGCAGTATTTT. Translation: CASSLRFTQYF.

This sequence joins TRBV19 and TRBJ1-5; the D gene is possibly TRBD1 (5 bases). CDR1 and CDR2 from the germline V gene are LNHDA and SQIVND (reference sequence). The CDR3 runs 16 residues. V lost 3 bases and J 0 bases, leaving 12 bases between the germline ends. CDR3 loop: CASSIRGSYSNQPQHF. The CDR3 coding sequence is TGTGCCAGTAGTATCCGGGGCTCTTATAGCAATCAGCCCCAGCATTTT.

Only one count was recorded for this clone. The CDR3 reads CASSQAAGYYGYTF. The DNA for the CDR3 is TGCGCCAGCAGCCAAGCAGCAGGGTATTATGGCTACACCTTC. This rearrangement joins TRBV4-1 to TRBJ1-2, with D tentatively TRBD1 (5 bases). The length of the CDR3 is 14 residues. Deletions cut 1 base from V and 5 bases from J, with 11 bases between. Looked up from germline, CDR1 is MGHRA and CDR2 is YSYEKL.

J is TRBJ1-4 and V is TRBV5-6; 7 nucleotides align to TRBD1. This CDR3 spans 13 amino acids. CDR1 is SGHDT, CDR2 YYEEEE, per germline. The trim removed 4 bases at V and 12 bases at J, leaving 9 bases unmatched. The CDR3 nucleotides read TGTGCCAGCAGCCAAGGGGGCCTCCGAGAACTGTTTTTT. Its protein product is CASSQGGLRELFF.

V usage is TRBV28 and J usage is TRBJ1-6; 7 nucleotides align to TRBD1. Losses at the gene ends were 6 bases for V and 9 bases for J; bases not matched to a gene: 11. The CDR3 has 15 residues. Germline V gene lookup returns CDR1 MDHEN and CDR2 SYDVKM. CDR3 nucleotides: TGTGCCAGCAGGGTACCGACAGGGTTAGGTTCACCCCTCCACTTT. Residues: CASRVPTGLGSPLHF.

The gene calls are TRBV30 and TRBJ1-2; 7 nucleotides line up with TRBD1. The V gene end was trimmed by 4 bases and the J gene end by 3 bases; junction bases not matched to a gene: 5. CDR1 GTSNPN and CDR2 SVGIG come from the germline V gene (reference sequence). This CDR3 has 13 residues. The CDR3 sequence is CAWNRGLDYGYTF. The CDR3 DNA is TGTGCCTGGAACAGGGGCCTTGACTATGGCTACACCTTC.

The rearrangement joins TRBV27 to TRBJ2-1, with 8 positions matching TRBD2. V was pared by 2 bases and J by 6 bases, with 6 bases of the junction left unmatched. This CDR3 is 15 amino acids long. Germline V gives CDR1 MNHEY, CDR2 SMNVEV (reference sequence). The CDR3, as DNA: TGTGCCAGCAGTTTAAGAGCGGGAGTTTTCAATGAGCAGTTCTTC. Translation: CASSLRAGVFNEQFF.

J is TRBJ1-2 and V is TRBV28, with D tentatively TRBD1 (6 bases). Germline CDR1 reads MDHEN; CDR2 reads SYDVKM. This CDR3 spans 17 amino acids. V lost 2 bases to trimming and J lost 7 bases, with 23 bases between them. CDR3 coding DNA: TGTGCCAGCAGTTTACGGAGGACAGCATCCTCTAGTTCTGGCTACACCTTC. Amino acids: CASSLRRTASSSSGYTF.

Here the CDR3 reads CSAHYKETQYF. DNA of the CDR3: TGCAGTGCCCACTACAAAGAGACCCAGTACTTC. V and J are TRBV20-1 and TRBJ2-5; D is undetermined. CDR1 and CDR2 (germline): DFQATT, SNEGSKA (reference sequence). V was clipped by 6 bases and J by 3 bases, with 8 bases between them. The CDR3 runs to 11 residues.

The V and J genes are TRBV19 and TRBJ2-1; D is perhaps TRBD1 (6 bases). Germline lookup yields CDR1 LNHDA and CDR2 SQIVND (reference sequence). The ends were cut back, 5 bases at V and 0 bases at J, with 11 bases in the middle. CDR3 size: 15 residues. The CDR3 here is CASSFLGGSYNEQFF. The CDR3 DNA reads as TGTGCCAGTAGTTTCTTAGGGGGCTCCTACAATGAGCAGTTCTTC.

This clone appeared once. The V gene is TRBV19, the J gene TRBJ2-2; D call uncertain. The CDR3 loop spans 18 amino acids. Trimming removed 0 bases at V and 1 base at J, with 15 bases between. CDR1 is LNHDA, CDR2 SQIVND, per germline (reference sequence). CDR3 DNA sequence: TGTGCCAGTAGTATAGATAATCGGTTGATAGGGAACACCGGGGAGCTGTTTTTT. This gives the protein CASSIDNRLIGNTGELFF.

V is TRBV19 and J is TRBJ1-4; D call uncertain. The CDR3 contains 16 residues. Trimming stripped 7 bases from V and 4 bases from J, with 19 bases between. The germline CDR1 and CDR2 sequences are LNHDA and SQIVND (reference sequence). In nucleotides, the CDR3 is TGTGCCAGTACCAATAAAAGGAGCCGGAGTAATGAAAAACTGTTTTTT. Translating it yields CASTNKRSRSNEKLFF.

CDR3 sequence: CASSLRGRRYGYTF. In nucleotides, the CDR3 is TGTGCCAGCAGTTTACGGGGGCGCAGGTATGGCTACACCTTC. This chain joins TRBV27 and TRBJ1-2; tentatively, D is TRBD1 (6 bases). Germline-derived CDR1 and CDR2 are MNHEY and SMNVEV (reference sequence). CDR3 length: 14 residues. V dropped 2 bases and J dropped 5 bases, with 12 bases sitting between them.

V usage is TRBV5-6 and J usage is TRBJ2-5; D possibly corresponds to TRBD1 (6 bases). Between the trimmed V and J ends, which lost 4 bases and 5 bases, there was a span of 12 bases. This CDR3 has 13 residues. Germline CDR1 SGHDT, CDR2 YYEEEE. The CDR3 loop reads CASSLQGGETQYF. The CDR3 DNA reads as TGTGCCAGCAGCCTACAGGGTGGTGAGACCCAGTACTTC.

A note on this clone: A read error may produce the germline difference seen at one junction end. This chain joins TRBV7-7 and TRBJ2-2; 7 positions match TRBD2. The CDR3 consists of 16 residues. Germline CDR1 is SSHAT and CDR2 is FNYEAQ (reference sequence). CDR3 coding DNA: TGTGCTAGCAGCTCCCCCCTGGGCGGGGGTTGGGGGGAGCTGTTTTTT. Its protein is CASSSPLGGGWGELFF.

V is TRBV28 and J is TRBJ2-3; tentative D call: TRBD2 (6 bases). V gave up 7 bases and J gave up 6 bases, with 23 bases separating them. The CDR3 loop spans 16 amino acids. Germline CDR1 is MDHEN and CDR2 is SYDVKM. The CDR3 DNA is TGTGCCAGCAATCCCTCCCGGGGAGGTTTAGGGGATACGCAGTATTTT. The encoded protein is CASNPSRGGLGDTQYF. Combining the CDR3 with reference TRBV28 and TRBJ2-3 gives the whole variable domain DVKVTQSSRYLVKRTGEKVFLECVQDMDHENMFWYRQDPGLGLRLIYFSYDVKMKEKGDIPEGYSVSREKKERFSLILESASTNQTSMYLCASNPSRGGLGDTQYFGPGTRLTVL.

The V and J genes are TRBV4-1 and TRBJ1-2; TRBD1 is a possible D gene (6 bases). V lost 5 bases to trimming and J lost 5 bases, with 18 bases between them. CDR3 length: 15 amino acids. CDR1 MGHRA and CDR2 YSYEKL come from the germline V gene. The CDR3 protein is CASSGGDGGTYGYTF. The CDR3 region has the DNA TGCGCCAGCAGCGGCGGGGACGGGGGGACATATGGCTACACCTTC.